This T cell receptor (beta chain) was observed in a study of technical replicates of blood from four donors. The CDR3 runs 16 residues. Germline loops: CDR1 MGHRA, CDR2 YSYEKL. After removal of 1 base from V and 7 bases from J, the junction contained 6 bases not matched to a gene. TCRdb keeps only in-frame clones here, not all; method: immunoSEQ multiplex PCR. The table shows about 94,000 clones, with about 96% occurring only once. The sequence was collected from a human donor in good health. V usage is TRBV4-1 and J usage is TRBJ2-2, with 10 nucleotides matching TRBD2. Sequenced sample: T cells isolated from PBMCs. CDR3 protein: CASSQGSGRALGELFF. DNA for the CDR3: TGCGCCAGCAGCCAAGGGAGCGGGAGGGCCCTCGGGGAGCTGTTTTTT.